The entry that follows covers one TCR beta chain sequence. Its cognate antigen is unknown. This record belongs to a study of T-cell reconstitution after alpha-beta-depleted transplantation in children. Study-wide results and limits: When one year had passed after transplant, most T-cell counts and diversity came from newly produced T cells.

Molecular barcoding with unique molecular identifiers was used for the TCRbeta library. Each CDR3 protein gets one entry after TCRdb re-called the PCR reads with MiXCR. The sample contains 500,000 to 750,000 distinct CDR3 sequences, 25% to 30% of which appear only once. The CDR3 length is 12 residues. V was cut by 3 bases and J by 3 bases, with 5 bases left in between. The germline CDR1 and CDR2 sequences are DFQATT and SNEGSKA (reference sequence). Sequenced here: PBMCs, sampled before TCRalphabeta/CD19-depleted stem cell transplant. This sequence was found in a boy in the first two years of life with Wiskott-Aldrich syndrome, due to receive a stem cell transplant. The chain uses TRBV20-1 and TRBJ1-4; D is ambiguous. CDR3 in DNA: TGCAGTGCTAGGATGGCTAATGAAAAACTGTTTTTT. Amino acids: CSARMANEKLFF.